A selection of T cell receptor beta chains follows, all from one sample in a study of a mutant IDH1 vaccine in newly diagnosed glioma. Antigens for these TCRs are unknown. Only in-frame clones appear in the TCRdb table, and some are missing; sequencing was by immunoSEQ multiplex PCR. The sample gives about 60,000 clones, approximately 79% of which show up once; 6% to 7.5% is in the top ten. This specimen consisted of PBMCs, obtained from a glioma patient whose treatment included an IDH1 peptide vaccine. The receptors were gathered from a woman in her fifties or sixties with glioma. Each CDR3 is given with its conserved first and last residue. Fields, in order: J gene, D gene, clone size, V gene, CDR3 DNA, CDR3 protein. A D gene is named only where the DNA matches it firmly. Where a row states a size, it is once, few, many or the class of an expanded clone; other rows omit it.

>TRBJ2-5|-|once|TRBV6-5
TGTGCCAGCAGTACGGGTGGGATACAAGAGACCCAGTACTTC
CASSTGGIQETQYF
>TRBJ2-7|-|-|TRBV30
TGTGCCTGGAGTCTTCCCGGCGGGGGCCCCTACGAGCAGTACTTC
CAWSLPGGGPYEQYF
>TRBJ1-3|-|-|TRBV5-1
TGCGCCAGCAGCTTCGAGGGCCTCGGAAACACCATATATTTT
CASSFEGLGNTIYF
>TRBJ1-2|-|-|TRBV9
TGTGCCAGCAGCGTAGGAGCAGGGGTCACCTTC
CASSVGAGVTF
>TRBJ1-2|-|-|TRBV7-9
TGTGCCAGCAGCTCTAGCGGGAGGGGTCCTGGCTACACCTTC
CASSSSGRGPGYTF
>TRBJ2-7|TRBD1|-|TRBV7-9
TGTGCCAGCAGCATACCCCGGGACAGGGAGGGATACGAGCAGTACTTC
CASSIPRDREGYEQYF
>TRBJ1-2|TRBD1|-|TRBV19
TGTGCCAGTAGCTCGAGGACAGGGGACTATGGCTACACCTTC
CASSSRTGDYGYTF
>TRBJ1-1|-|few|TRBV18
TGTGCCAGCTCACCAGGGACCGACACTGAAGCTTTCTTT
CASSPGTDTEAFF
>TRBJ2-7|-|-|TRBV7-2
TGTGCCAGCAGCTTAGGTCCTTCGGCAGGGTCCTACGAGCAGTACTTC
CASSLGPSAGSYEQYF
>TRBJ2-5|-|few|TRBV14
TGTGCCAGCAGCCACGGGAAATCTCAGTACTTC
CASSHGKSQYF
>TRBJ2-2|TRBD2|-|TRBV5-4
TGTGCCAGCAGCTTGAACGGGGGGACCGGGGAGCTGTTTTTT
CASSLNGGTGELFF
>TRBJ2-7|TRBD1|-|TRBV6-1
TGTGCCAGCAGTGAGGAGTACAGGGGCCACGAGCAGTACTTC
CASSEEYRGHEQYF
>TRBJ1-3|-|-|TRBV6-5
TGTGCCAGCAGTTACTCACGGGGAGGGGGAAACACCATATATTTT
CASSYSRGGGNTIYF
>TRBJ1-2|TRBD1|-|TRBV5-5
TGTGCCAGCAGCCCGGGACAGGGGGCACCGGCCTATGGCTACACCTTC
CASSPGQGAPAYGYTF
>TRBJ1-1|-|-|TRBV18
TGTGCCAGCTCACCAGGGACACGGGGGGCTTTCTTT
CASSPGTRGAFF
>TRBJ1-1|-|-|TRBV23-1
TGCGCCAGCAGTCAAGTAGGGGCAATTGAAGCTTTCTTT
CASSQVGAIEAFF
>TRBJ1-6|TRBD1|-|TRBV6-5
TGTGCCAGCCGAAGGACAGGGGGGGAATCACCCCTCCACTTT
CASRRTGGESPLHF
>TRBJ1-3|TRBD1|-|TRBV5-4
TGTGCCAGCAGTCGACAGGGCCAAGGAGGAAACACCATATATTTT
CASSRQGQGGNTIYF
>TRBJ1-2|-|-|TRBV4-1
TGCGCCAGCAGCCAAGCCAGGGAATTCAACTATGGCTACACCTTC
CASSQAREFNYGYTF
>TRBJ1-6|-|-|TRBV27
TGTGCCAGCAGTTCTCGACGGGAATTACCCCTCCACTTT
CASSSRRELPLHF
>TRBJ2-2|-|-|TRBV2
TGTGCCAGCAGGGACGGAGGATGGGGCGGGGAGCTGTTTTTT
CASRDGGWGGELFF
>TRBJ1-4|-|-|TRBV27
TGTGCCAGCAGTTTACAGGACCCCTTCCCTAATGAGGGAAAACTGTTTTTT
CASSLQDPFPNEGKLFF
>TRBJ1-4|TRBD1|-|TRBV18
TGTGCCAGCTCACCACCTGCGACAGGGAATGAAAAACTGTTTTTT
CASSPPATGNEKLFF
>TRBJ1-4|TRBD1|-|TRBV5-1
TGCGCCAGCAGCTTGCAGGGGGGGGAAAAACTGTTTTTT
CASSLQGGEKLFF
>TRBJ1-1|-|-|TRBV18
TGTGCCAGCTCACCACCAAGGGATCGGACTGAAGCTTTCTTT
CASSPPRDRTEAFF
>TRBJ1-1|TRBD1|-|TRBV7-3
TGTGCCAGCAGCGCCCCGGACAGGCGTGAAGCTTTCTTT
CASSAPDRREAFF
>TRBJ1-2|-|few|TRBV6-6
TGTGCCAGCAGTTACTCGTCTGTGGAGACGTATGGCTACACCTTC
CASSYSSVETYGYTF
>TRBJ1-2|TRBD1|-|TRBV7-9
TGTGCCAGCAGCTTAGCGTATAAGGACAGGGGAGATGGCTACACCTTC
CASSLAYKDRGDGYTF
>TRBJ2-3|TRBD1|-|TRBV30
TGTGCCTGGGGGACAGGGGGCAAGGATACGCAGTATTTT
CAWGTGGKDTQYF
>TRBJ2-3|-|-|TRBV5-1
TGCGCCAGCAAGGTAGAGCTTAGCACAGATACGCAGTATTTT
CASKVELSTDTQYF
>TRBJ2-3|-|-|TRBV14
TGTGCCAGCAGCCAGCTACCAGATACGCAGTATTTT
CASSQLPDTQYF
>TRBJ1-3|-|-|TRBV18
TGTGCCAGCTCACCGGAGGACACAACTGGAAACACCATATATTTT
CASSPEDTTGNTIYF
>TRBJ2-7|TRBD2|-|TRBV6-5
TGTGCCAGCAGTTACTCCCGTACTAGCGGGGGTCGGGAGCAGTACTTC
CASSYSRTSGGREQYF
>TRBJ1-5|TRBD1|-|TRBV6-5
TGTGCCAGCAGTTTGACAGGGGGCCGTAATCAGCCCCAGCATTTT
CASSLTGGRNQPQHF
>TRBJ1-1|TRBD1|-|TRBV5-1
TGCGCCAGCAGCTTGTTGGAGGGGGCAAACACTGAAGCTTTCTTT
CASSLLEGANTEAFF
>TRBJ2-3|-|-|TRBV25-1
TGTGCCAGCAGTGCCCACCCACCTCTCCAAGATACGCAGTATTTT
CASSAHPPLQDTQYF
>TRBJ2-2|-|-|TRBV9
TGTGCCAGCAGCGTAGTGTCCGGGGAGCTGTTTTTT
CASSVVSGELFF
>TRBJ2-1|-|-|TRBV29-1
TGCAGCGTTGAAGGCAGGGCGGGCAATGAGCAGTTCTTC
CSVEGRAGNEQFF
>TRBJ1-2|TRBD1|-|TRBV6-5
TGTGCCAGCAGCCGAGGGGACAGGGGAAACTATGGCTACACCTTC
CASSRGDRGNYGYTF
>TRBJ1-6|-|-|TRBV6-6
TGTGCCAGCAGTTACTCGATGGAGGTAGGGTCACCCCTCCACTTT
CASSYSMEVGSPLHF
>TRBJ2-2|-|-|TRBV6-6
TGTGCCAGCACCCCGGCCGGGGTATCCGGGGAGCTGTTTTTT
CASTPAGVSGELFF
>TRBJ2-7|TRBD1|-|TRBV5-1
TGCGCCAGCAGCGGCCGGGACAGGGACTACGAGCAGTACTTC
CASSGRDRDYEQYF
>TRBJ1-3|-|-|TRBV19
TGTGCCAGTAGTATGGAGCAGGGGATAGGAAACACCATATATTTT
CASSMEQGIGNTIYF
>TRBJ2-1|TRBD1|-|TRBV5-1
TGCGCCAGCAGCTTAGGACAGGGGAAGTACAATGAGCAGTTCTTC
CASSLGQGKYNEQFF
>TRBJ2-7|TRBD1|-|TRBV12-5
TGTGCTAGTGCCTTGGGGACAGGAACCTACGAGCAGTACTTC
CASALGTGTYEQYF
>TRBJ2-5|TRBD2|once|TRBV30
TGTGCCTGGAGTGTAGCGGGGGACCAAGAGACCCAGTACTTC
CAWSVAGDQETQYF
>TRBJ2-4|-|-|TRBV4-1
TGCGCCAGCAGCCTTCAGGGAAAGGAAAACATTCAGTACTTC
CASSLQGKENIQYF
>TRBJ1-2|-|-|TRBV14
TGTGCCAGCAGCCGGGGGGCATGGGACTATGGCTACACCTTC
CASSRGAWDYGYTF
>TRBJ1-4|-|-|TRBV4-1
TGCGCCAGCAGCCATTTATCCGGGACTTCTAATGAAAAACTGTTTTTT
CASSHLSGTSNEKLFF
>TRBJ1-2|-|-|TRBV5-1
TGCGCCAGCAGCTCTGAACAGGACTATGGCTACACCTTC
CASSSEQDYGYTF
>TRBJ2-7|TRBD1|-|TRBV6-1
TGTGCCAGCAGAGCGCCGGGACAGGGGGATCTAATGGAGTACTTC
CASRAPGQGDLMEYF
>TRBJ1-5|TRBD1|-|TRBV7-8
TGTGCCAGCAGCTTAGAAGCAGGGGGCTATCAGCCCCAGCATTTT
CASSLEAGGYQPQHF
>TRBJ2-5|-|-|TRBV5-1
TGCGCCAGCAGCTTCCTTGGAATGGGGGAGACCCAGTACTTC
CASSFLGMGETQYF
>TRBJ1-2|TRBD1|-|TRBV29-1
TGCAGCGTTGCAGAGGGGGCAAATGGCTACACCTTC
CSVAEGANGYTF
>TRBJ1-6|TRBD1|-|TRBV9
TGTGCCAGCAGCACCGGGACAGGGTACAATTCACCCCTCCACTTT
CASSTGTGYNSPLHF
>TRBJ2-3|TRBD1|-|TRBV28
TGTGCCAGCAGTGTTCTGACAGGGGACACAGATACGCAGTATTTT
CASSVLTGDTDTQYF
>TRBJ2-7|-|-|TRBV9
TGTGCCAGCAGCGTAGACCCAGAATCCTACGAGCAGTACTTC
CASSVDPESYEQYF
>TRBJ2-1|-|-|TRBV19
TGTGCCAGTAGTATTGAGAGATACAATGAGCAGTTCTTC
CASSIERYNEQFF
>TRBJ2-7|-|-|TRBV27
TGTGCCAGCAGTGCGCTAGACAGGTTTGACGAGCAGTACTTC
CASSALDRFDEQYF